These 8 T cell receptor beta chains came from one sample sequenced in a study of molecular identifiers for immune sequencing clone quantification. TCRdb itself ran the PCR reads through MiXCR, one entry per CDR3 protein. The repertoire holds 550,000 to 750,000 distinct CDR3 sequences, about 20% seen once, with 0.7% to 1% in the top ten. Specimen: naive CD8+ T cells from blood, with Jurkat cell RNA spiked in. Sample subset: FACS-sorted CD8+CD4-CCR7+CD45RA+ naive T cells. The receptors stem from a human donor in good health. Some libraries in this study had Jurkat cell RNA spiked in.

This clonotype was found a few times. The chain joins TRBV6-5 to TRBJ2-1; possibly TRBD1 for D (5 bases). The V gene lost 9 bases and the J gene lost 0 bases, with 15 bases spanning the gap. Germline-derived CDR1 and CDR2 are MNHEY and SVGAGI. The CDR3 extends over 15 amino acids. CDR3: CASLDTQLSYNEQFF. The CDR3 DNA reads TGTGCCAGTTTGGACACCCAGCTCTCCTACAATGAGCAGTTCTTC.

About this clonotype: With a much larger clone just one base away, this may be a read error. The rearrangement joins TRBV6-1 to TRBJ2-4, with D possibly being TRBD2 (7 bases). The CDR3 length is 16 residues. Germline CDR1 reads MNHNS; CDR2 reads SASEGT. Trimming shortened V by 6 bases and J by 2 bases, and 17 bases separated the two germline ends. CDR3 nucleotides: TGTGCCAGCAGGGAGGGGGACTACTCAACCAAAAACATTCAGTACTTC. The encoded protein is CASREGDYSTKNIQYF.

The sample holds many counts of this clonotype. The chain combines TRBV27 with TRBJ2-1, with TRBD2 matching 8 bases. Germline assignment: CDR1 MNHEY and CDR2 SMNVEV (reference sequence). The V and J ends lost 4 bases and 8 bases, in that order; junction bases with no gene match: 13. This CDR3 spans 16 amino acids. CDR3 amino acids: CASSSGVWRGADEQFF. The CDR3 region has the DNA TGTGCCAGCAGTTCCGGTGTTTGGCGGGGGGCCGATGAGCAGTTCTTC.

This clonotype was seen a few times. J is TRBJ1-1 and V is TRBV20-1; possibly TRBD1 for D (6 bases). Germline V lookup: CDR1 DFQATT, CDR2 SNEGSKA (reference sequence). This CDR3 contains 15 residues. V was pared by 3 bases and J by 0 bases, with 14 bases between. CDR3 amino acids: CSARWGGGMNTEAFF. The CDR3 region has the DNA TGCAGTGCTAGGTGGGGGGGCGGAATGAACACTGAAGCTTTCTTT.

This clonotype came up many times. CDR3 protein: CASSQTEEGTNEKLFF. As DNA, the CDR3 is TGTGCCAGCAGCCAGACAGAAGAGGGAACTAATGAAAAACTGTTTTTT. V gene TRBV7-9 combines with J gene TRBJ1-4, with D perhaps matching TRBD1 (5 bases). The CDR3 has 16 residues. V lost 5 bases and J 1 base, leaving 14 bases between the germline ends. Germline lookup yields CDR1 SEHNR and CDR2 FQNEAQ (reference sequence).

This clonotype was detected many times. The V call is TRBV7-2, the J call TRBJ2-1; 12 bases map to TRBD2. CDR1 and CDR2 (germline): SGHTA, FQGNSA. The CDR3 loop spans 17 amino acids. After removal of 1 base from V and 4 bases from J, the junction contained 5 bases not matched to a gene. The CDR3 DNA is TGTGCCAGCAGCTTAGATCGACTAGCGGGAGTTTACAATGAGCAGTTCTTC. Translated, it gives CASSLDRLAGVYNEQFF. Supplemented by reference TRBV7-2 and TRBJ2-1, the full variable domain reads GAGVSQSPSNKVTEKGKDVELRCDPISGHTALYWYRQSLGQGLEFLIYFQGNSAPDKSGLPSDRFSAERTGGSVSTLTIQRTQQEDSAVYLCASSLDRLAGVYNEQFFGPGTRLTVL.

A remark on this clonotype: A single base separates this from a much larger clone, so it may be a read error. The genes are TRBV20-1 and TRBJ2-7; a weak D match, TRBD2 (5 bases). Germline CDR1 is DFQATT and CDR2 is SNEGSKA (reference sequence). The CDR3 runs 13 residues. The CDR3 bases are TGCGGTGCTATCAAGCGGAGCTCCTACGAGCAGTACTTC. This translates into CGAIKRSSYEQYF.

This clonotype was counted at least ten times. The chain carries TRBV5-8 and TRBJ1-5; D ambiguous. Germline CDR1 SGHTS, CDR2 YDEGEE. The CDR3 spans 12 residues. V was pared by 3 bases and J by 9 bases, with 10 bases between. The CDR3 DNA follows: TGTGCCAGCAGCTACTCTTTTCCGCCCCAGCATTTT. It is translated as CASSYSFPPQHF.